This TCR beta chain was obtained from a study of T cell responses to AZD1222 COVID-19 vaccine. The germline gives CDR1 LNHDA, CDR2 SQIVND (reference sequence). CDR3 length: 17 residues. V was clipped by 3 bases and J by 6 bases; unmatched bases: 11. Using immunoSEQ multiplex PCR, the repertoire was profiled, and TCRdb retains in-frame clones only, with some absent. This sample has about 120,000 clones; more than 75% occur once, and the top ten carry 6.5% to 9%. The source of this sequence is an adult in good health. The chain carries TRBV19 and TRBJ2-2; 9 nucleotides align to TRBD2. Sequences were derived from peripheral blood, sampled on day 0 of AZD1222 vaccination. The CDR3 DNA follows: TGTGCCAGTAGTATGGTGCGGGAGGGCCTGGCCGCCGGGGAGCTGTTTTTT. This codes for CASSMVREGLAAGELFF.